Below are 24 T cell receptor beta chains sequenced from a single sample in a study of blood T cell repertoires in COVID-19. Assay used: immunoSEQ multiplex PCR; TCRdb lists only in-frame clones, some missing. The data show around 78,000 clones, with 86% seen just once and 27% held by the top ten. Sequencing input: peripheral blood. The receptors stem from a man aged 50 or older with active or convalescent COVID-19.

The chain has TRBV18 and TRBJ2-7, with D possibly being TRBD1 (6 bases). Germline CDR1 and CDR2: KGHSH and LQKENI. CDR3 length: 14 residues. With 6 bases removed from V and 3 bases from J, the gap between germline ends came to 15 bases. The CDR3 sequence is CASSGSRGHYEQYF. DNA for the CDR3: TGTGCCAGCTCGGGTTCCAGGGGCCACTACGAGCAGTACTTC.

This chain joins TRBV9 and TRBJ2-3; 12 bases agree with TRBD2. Germline V gene lookup returns CDR1 SGDLS and CDR2 YYNGEE. The ends lost 1 base at V and 1 base at J; junction bases unmatched: 4. This CDR3 region has 17 residues. CDR3 nucleotides: TGTGCCAGCAGCGTATCGTGGACTAGCGGGGGCACAGATACGCAGTATTTT. Protein: CASSVSWTSGGTDTQYF.

The V call is TRBV19, the J call TRBJ1-5, with D possibly matching TRBD1 (5 bases). The CDR3 is 13 amino acids. V dropped 4 bases and J dropped 5 bases, with 9 bases sitting between them. From germline, CDR1 is LNHDA and CDR2 SQIVND (reference sequence). CDR3 sequence (DNA): TGTGCCAGTAGTAATAGGGGTTATCAGCCCCAGCATTTT. Protein sequence: CASSNRGYQPQHF.

The V call is TRBV13, the J call TRBJ2-2; 8 bases align to TRBD1. This CDR3 is 15 amino acids long. In germline, CDR1 is PRHDT, CDR2 FYEKMQ (reference sequence). The V and J ends lost 5 bases and 6 bases, in that order; junction bases with no gene match: 8. The CDR3 loop reads CASSPSTGVAGELFF. The CDR3 coding sequence is TGTGCCAGCAGCCCCTCGACAGGGGTGGCCGGGGAGCTGTTTTTT. Full variable domain (remainder filled in from reference TRBV13 and TRBJ2-2): AAGVIQSPRHLIKEKRETATLKCYPIPRHDTVYWYQQGPGQDPQFLISFYEKMQSDKGSIPDRFSAQQFSDYHSELNMSSLELGDSALYFCASSPSTGVAGELFFGEGSRLTVL.

The chain joins TRBV30 to TRBJ2-3; no clear D. The CDR3 length is 13 residues. V was trimmed by 0 bases and J by 1 base, leaving 5 bases between them. In germline, CDR1 is GTSNPN, CDR2 SVGIG (reference sequence). Here the CDR3 reads CAWSVRGTDTQYF. The CDR3, as DNA: TGTGCCTGGAGTGTACGAGGCACAGATACGCAGTATTTT.

The V gene is TRBV4-1, the J gene TRBJ2-2, with 7 positions matching TRBD1. The CDR3 spans 15 residues. Germline CDR1 reads MGHRA; CDR2 reads YSYEKL. V lost 4 bases to trimming and J lost 5 bases; unmatched junction nucleotides: 7. The CDR3 loop is CASSPLTGITGELFF. In DNA, the CDR3 is TGCGCCAGCAGCCCCCTGACAGGGATTACCGGGGAGCTGTTTTTT.

This chain connects TRBV3-1 (or the pseudogene TRBV3-2) to TRBJ2-7; TRBD2 aligns across 9 bases. This CDR3 contains 15 residues. V trimming: 1 base; J trimming: 5 bases; junction bases outside the gene matches: 6. The germline V gene has CDR1 LGHDT and CDR2 YNNKEL (reference sequence). The CDR3 DNA follows: TGTGCCAGCAGCCAAGGAGGCGGGAGGGCGGACGAGCAGTACTTC. It is translated as CASSQGGGRADEQYF.

The gene calls are TRBV6-5 and TRBJ2-5, with 10 bases that match TRBD1. CDR3 size: 15 residues. The V gene's germline CDR1 is MNHEY and CDR2 SVGAGI. V lost 6 bases and J lost 1; bases outside the gene matches: 5. CDR3 residues: CASSGRDRGQETQYF. The CDR3 nucleotides read TGTGCCAGCAGCGGCCGGGACAGGGGCCAAGAGACCCAGTACTTC.

The chain carries TRBV5-1 and TRBJ1-3; a possible D gene is TRBD1 (6 bases). V gave up 0 bases and J gave up 4 bases, with 14 bases separating them. Looked up from germline, CDR1 is SGHRS and CDR2 is YFSETQ. The CDR3 consists of 16 residues. The CDR3 reads CASSLVQGGIGNTIYF. As DNA, the CDR3 is TGCGCCAGCAGCTTGGTACAAGGGGGTATCGGAAACACCATATATTTT.

The chain employs TRBV5-1 and TRBJ2-1, with TRBD2 identical over 9 bases. Germline values: CDR1 SGHRS, CDR2 YFSETQ. J gave up 8 bases and V 0 bases, and 12 bases lay outside the gene matches. The CDR3 consists of 17 residues. CDR3: CASSLGASAGGLDEQFF. The CDR3 coding sequence is TGCGCCAGCAGCTTGGGGGCCTCGGCGGGAGGGCTGGATGAGCAGTTCTTC.

This clone was counted only a few times. The chain has TRBV28 and TRBJ2-2; 8 bases match TRBD2. There are 16 residues in the CDR3. Per the germline V gene, CDR1 is MDHEN and CDR2 is SYDVKM. The trim removed 4 bases at V and 4 bases at J, leaving 8 bases unmatched. This chain's CDR3 is CASSSPGLGVTGELFF. CDR3 nucleotide sequence: TGTGCCAGCAGTTCGCCGGGACTAGGGGTCACCGGGGAGCTGTTTTTT.

The chain recombines TRBV10-2 with TRBJ2-1, with TRBD2 matching 9 bases. Germline-derived CDR1 and CDR2 are WSHSY and SAAADI. The V segment lost 6 bases and the J segment 2 bases; nucleotides outside the gene matches: 11. The CDR3 has 17 amino acids. The CDR3 bases are TGCGCCAGCAGCGGGACTAGCCTGACAGCCGCCTACAATGAGCAGTTCTTC. This sequence encodes CASSGTSLTAAYNEQFF.

The chain is built from TRBV4-3 and TRBJ2-5; no definite D call. Trimming pared 0 bases from V and 7 bases from J, leaving 9 bases between. Germline CDR1 reads LGHNA; CDR2 reads YSLEER. The length of the CDR3 is 13 residues. The CDR3: CASSQDEVATQYF. Written as DNA, the CDR3 is TGCGCCAGCAGCCAAGATGAGGTGGCGACCCAGTACTTC.

This clone was counted a few times. The chain carries TRBV7-5 and TRBJ1-1. TRBV7-5 is deemed a pseudogene. This CDR3 region has 13 residues. The CDR3 protein is CARSLDGHTEAFF. In nucleotides, the CDR3 is TGTGCCAGAAGCTTAGACGGTCACACTGAAGCTTTCTTT.

The CDR3 protein is CASSPDRGVYEQYF. For the CDR3, the DNA is TGTGCCAGCTCACCAGACAGGGGGGTCTACGAGCAGTACTTC. This chain joins TRBV18 and TRBJ2-7; 9 positions match TRBD1. The CDR3 covers 14 residues. CDR1 KGHSH and CDR2 LQKENI come from the germline V gene. V lost 2 bases to trimming and J lost 3 bases; unmatched junction nucleotides: 2.

The chain joins TRBV3-1 (or the pseudogene TRBV3-2) to TRBJ1-6, with 7 nucleotides matching TRBD1. The J segment lost 4 bases and the V segment lost 0 bases, leaving 18 bases of the junction unmatched. Germline V gives CDR1 LGHDT, CDR2 YNNKEL (reference sequence). The CDR3 sequence is 21 residues long. CDR3 in DNA: TGTGCCAGCAGCCAAGACAAAGTTCGCGCGGAGGGACAGAGATATAATTCACCCCTCCACTTT. It translates to CASSQDKVRAEGQRYNSPLHF.

The V call is TRBV28, the J call TRBJ1-6; no definite D call. Germline CDR1 and CDR2: MDHEN and SYDVKM. Between the trimmed V and J ends, which lost 2 bases and 8 bases, there was a span of 22 bases. There are 18 residues in the CDR3. CDR3 sequence: CASSLLWSQFGEDSPLHF. The DNA for the CDR3 is TGTGCCAGCAGTTTACTTTGGTCGCAATTCGGGGAGGATTCACCCCTCCACTTT.

The rearrangement uses TRBV10-3 and TRBJ1-6, with 8 nucleotides matching TRBD1. Germline V gene sequence: CDR1 ENHRY, CDR2 SYGVKD. The CDR3 is 13 amino acids. The V segment lost 9 bases and the J segment 5 bases; nucleotides outside the gene matches: 3. Here the CDR3 DNA reads TGTGCCATAGGACAGGGCGATAATTCACCCCTCCACTTT. Amino acids: CAIGQGDNSPLHF.

The rearrangement joins TRBV5-5 to TRBJ1-2, with 12 bases that match TRBD1. Germline CDR1 is SGHKS and CDR2 is YYEKEE (reference sequence). V was clipped by 0 bases and J by 7 bases; unmatched bases: 4. The CDR3 has 15 amino acids. The DNA for the CDR3 is TGTGCCAGCAGCTTGGCCGGGACAGGGGGCTCTGGCTACACCTTC. This sequence encodes CASSLAGTGGSGYTF.

V and J are TRBV2 and TRBJ2-7; 7 positions agree with TRBD1. The germline CDR1 and CDR2 sequences are SNHLY and FYNNEI. This CDR3 is built from 16 residues. V lost 6 bases, J lost 2 bases, and 13 bases stayed unmatched. The CDR3 region has the DNA TGTGCCAGCAGAAAGCCGACAGGGTCGGGAACCTACGAGCAGTACTTC. This encodes CASRKPTGSGTYEQYF.

The chain recombines TRBV19 with TRBJ1-6; 9 nucleotides line up with TRBD1. CDR1 and CDR2 from the germline V gene are LNHDA and SQIVND (reference sequence). The CDR3 loop spans 13 amino acids. Trimming removed 4 bases from V and 10 bases from J; junction bases left unmatched: 2. In nucleotides, the CDR3 is TGTGCCAGTAGTACGACAGGGGGATCACCCCTCCACTTT. Protein: CASSTTGGSPLHF. The whole variable domain, remainder taken from reference TRBV19 and TRBJ1-6, is DGGITQSPKYLFRKEGQNVTLSCEQNLNHDAMYWYRQDPGQGLRLIYYSQIVNDFQKGDIAEGYSVSREKKESFPLTVTSAQKNPTAFYLCASSTTGGSPLHFGNGTRLTVT.

The V gene is TRBV27, the J gene TRBJ2-2, with a possible D match to TRBD2 (6 bases). The germline V and J ends were trimmed by 3 bases and 3 bases, with 11 bases remaining between them. Per the germline V gene, CDR1 is MNHEY and CDR2 is SMNVEV (reference sequence). There are 15 residues in the CDR3. CDR3 nucleotides: TGTGCCAGCAGTTTGGGAAGGGACTACACCGGGGAGCTGTTTTTT. Translating gives CASSLGRDYTGELFF.

The CDR3 region has the DNA TGCGCCAGCAGCCAGGTGACAGGGGGCGCGGTCACCTTC. It encodes CASSQVTGGAVTF. The chain recombines TRBV4-3 with TRBJ1-2; 10 bases align to TRBD1. CDR3 length: 13 residues. Losses at the gene ends were 3 bases for V and 13 bases for J; bases not matched to a gene: 8. Germline V CDR1 and CDR2: LGHNA, YSLEER.

The sample holds one count of this clone. The CDR3 DNA is TGTGCCAGCAGTCTTGGCAGTCTTACGATTCAGTACTTC. Protein: CASSLGSLTIQYF. The V call is TRBV6-2 or TRBV6-3, the J call TRBJ2-4; D is ambiguous. With 5 bases removed from V and 10 bases from J, the gap between germline ends came to 15 bases. Germline V lookup: CDR1 MNHEY, CDR2 SVGEGT. The CDR3 covers 13 residues.